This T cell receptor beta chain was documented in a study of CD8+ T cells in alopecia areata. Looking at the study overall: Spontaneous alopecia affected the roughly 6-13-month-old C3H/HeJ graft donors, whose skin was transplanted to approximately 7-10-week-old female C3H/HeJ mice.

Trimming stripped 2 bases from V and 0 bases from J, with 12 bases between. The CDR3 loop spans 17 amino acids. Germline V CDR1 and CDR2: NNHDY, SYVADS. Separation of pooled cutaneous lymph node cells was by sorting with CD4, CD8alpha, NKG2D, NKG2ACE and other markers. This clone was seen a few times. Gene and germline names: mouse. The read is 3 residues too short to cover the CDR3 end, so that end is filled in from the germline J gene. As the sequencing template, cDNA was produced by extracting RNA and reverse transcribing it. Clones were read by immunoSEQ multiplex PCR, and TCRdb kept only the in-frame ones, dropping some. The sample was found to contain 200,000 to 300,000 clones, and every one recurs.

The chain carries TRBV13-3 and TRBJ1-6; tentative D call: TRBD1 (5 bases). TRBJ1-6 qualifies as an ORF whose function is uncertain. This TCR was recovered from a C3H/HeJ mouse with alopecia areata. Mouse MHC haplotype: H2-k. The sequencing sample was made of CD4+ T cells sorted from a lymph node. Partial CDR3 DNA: TGTGCCAGCAGTGAAGGGAGGGGTAATTCCTATAATTCGCCC. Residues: CASSEGRGNSYNSP. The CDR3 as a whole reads CASSEGRGNSYNSPLYF.